A selection of T cell receptor beta chains follows, all from one sample in a study of blood T cell repertoires in COVID-19. Sequenced by immunoSEQ multiplex PCR; TCRdb stores in-frame clones only, minus some. The repertoire includes about 150,000 clones, 80% to 90% of them detected once, and roughly 2.5% sits in the top ten. Sequencing was carried out using peripheral blood. These receptors were collected from a woman older than 75 with COVID-19, enrolled during active disease. CDR3s include the opening cysteine and the closing phenylalanine or tryptophan. Each record gives: J gene, V gene, clone size, D gene, CDR3 DNA, CDR3 protein. D genes are given only for firm matches. Expanded clones are given a class, and other clones once, few, many or no size at all.

>TRBJ1-4|TRBV24-1|once|TRBD1
TGTGCCACCAGTGCGGGGACAGGCCTTTCTAATGAAAAACTGTTTTTT
CATSAGTGLSNEKLFF
>TRBJ2-3|TRBV12-3/TRBV12-4|-|-
TGTGCCAGCAGTTGGGACTGGGTGAAATCGTTGAATTTT
CASSWDWVKSLNF
>TRBJ1-2|TRBV30|once|-
TGTGCCTGGAGTGAGTTACTCATCAGGGGTGGCTACACCTTC
CAWSELLIRGGYTF
>TRBJ2-7|TRBV9|-|-
TGTGCCAGCAGCGCGGGACTTTCCTACGAGCAGTACTTC
CASSAGLSYEQYF
>TRBJ2-2|TRBV7-6|-|TRBD2
TGTGCCAGCAGCTCGTCGGGGGGGCCCGACACCGGGGAGCTGTTTTTT
CASSSSGGPDTGELFF
>TRBJ2-3|TRBV14|-|TRBD1
TGTGCCAGCAGCTACCGACAGGGCCCGATCACAGATACGCAGTATTTT
CASSYRQGPITDTQYF
>TRBJ2-3|TRBV9|-|-
TGTGCCAGCAGCGTACGAGACAGAGCTAGCACAGATACGCAGTATTTT
CASSVRDRASTDTQYF
>TRBJ1-2|TRBV7-8|-|-
TGTGCCAGCAGCTTACGTAACTATGGCTACACCTTC
CASSLRNYGYTF
>TRBJ2-1|TRBV7-6|-|TRBD1
TGTGCCAGCAGCTTGTGGGGACAGGCGAACAATGAGCAGTTCTTC
CASSLWGQANNEQFF
>TRBJ1-2|TRBV4-1|once|TRBD1
TGCGCCAGCGCCAGGACAGGGCAGGGTGGCTACACCTTC
CASARTGQGGYTF
>TRBJ2-7|TRBV4-2|once|TRBD1
TGTGCCAGCAGCCTACAGGGGGCCGGCTCCTACGAGCAGTACTTC
CASSLQGAGSYEQYF
>TRBJ2-3|TRBV3-1/TRBV3-2|-|TRBD2
TGTGCCAGCAGCCTCGCGGGACTACGCACAGATACGCAGTATTTT
CASSLAGLRTDTQYF
>TRBJ1-2|TRBV19|-|TRBD1
TGTGCCAGTAGTATAGAGGACAGGGGATACTATGGCTACACCTTC
CASSIEDRGYYGYTF
>TRBJ2-1|TRBV4-2|-|TRBD1
TGTGCCAGCACCAGGGGGCGGGGTAACAATGAGCAGTTCTTC
CASTRGRGNNEQFF
>TRBJ1-6|TRBV10-2|-|TRBD1
TGCGCCAGCAGCGTTCTAACAGGGGGGGATTCACCCCTCCACTTT
CASSVLTGGDSPLHF
>TRBJ2-7|TRBV15|-|-
TGTGCCACCAGCAGTGCCGGGGTCGAGCAGTACTTC
CATSSAGVEQYF
>TRBJ2-3|TRBV4-1|few|TRBD2
TGCGCCAGCAGCCAAGAAAGTCGGGCTAGCGGGACAGATACGCAGTATTTT
CASSQESRASGTDTQYF
>TRBJ2-7|TRBV6-5|once|-
TGTGCCAGCAGTTATCTACAGGGTCGGAGCTCCTACGAGCAGTACTTC
CASSYLQGRSSYEQYF
>TRBJ1-5|TRBV15|-|TRBD1
TGTGCCACCAGGATCGACAGGGGGCGCAATCAGCCCCAGCATTTT
CATRIDRGRNQPQHF
>TRBJ2-2|TRBV19|-|-
TGTGCCAGTAGTACAACAGGGCGAGAGACCGGGGAGCTGTTTTTT
CASSTTGRETGELFF
>TRBJ1-2|TRBV28|few|TRBD1
TGTGCCAGCAGCCCCCCCGGACAGGGGTACTATGGCTACACCTTC
CASSPPGQGYYGYTF
>TRBJ2-3|TRBV2|-|TRBD1
TGTGCCAGTAAGCCGGGACAGTACACAGATACGCAGTATTTT
CASKPGQYTDTQYF
>TRBJ2-5|TRBV4-1|-|-
TGCGCCAGCAGCCAAGAGGGGCTAGATTGGGCCCAGTACTTC
CASSQEGLDWAQYF
>TRBJ2-7|TRBV18|once|TRBD1
TGTGCCAGCTCACCTGGGACAGGGCCTACCTACGAGCAGTACTTC
CASSPGTGPTYEQYF
>TRBJ1-6|TRBV28|-|TRBD1
TGTGCCAGCAGTTCATGGGGGACAGGGAAATCACCCCTCCACTTT
CASSSWGTGKSPLHF
>TRBJ2-2|TRBV11-3|-|-
TGTGCCAGCAGCCTAGACAGTGTCGGGGACACCGGGGAGCTGTTTTTT
CASSLDSVGDTGELFF
>TRBJ1-6|TRBV27|-|TRBD1
TGTGCCAGCAGTTTATGGGACAGGGATAATTCACCCCTCCACTTT
CASSLWDRDNSPLHF